This T cell receptor beta chain appears in the sequencing data of a study of cytomegalovirus exposure and HLA in healthy donors. Whole-study context: Assignment to the Caucasian-associated ancestry cluster applied to more than 75% of the approximately 370 genotyped donors. Findings and limits, study-wide: Owing to their indistinguishability, certain V segments, notably TRBV6-2 and TRBV6-3, were excluded. Most TCR sequences were seen very rarely across donors, but some public TCRs occurred in many.

The V and J ends lost 0 bases and 0 bases respectively, with 16 bases between them. Germline V lookup: CDR1 SGHRS, CDR2 YFSETQ. The CDR3 totals 17 residues. 13 Jbeta primers and 60 Vbeta primers were used for the PCR. In the source study's methods: In a later analysis, the count reached tens of millions of unique TCR beta chains, with about 10 million shared. TCRdb's copy holds only in-frame clones and misses some; the assay was immunoSEQ multiplex PCR. From that table come the V and J calls and clone size; the DNA was used to work out D and trimming. The data hold some 140,000 clones, with 82% observed a single time. A remark on this clone: Its antigen is not identified.

The sequencing sample was made of PBMCs. The chain uses TRBV5-1 and TRBJ2-7, with D unresolved. This sequence originates from a woman between 45 and 60 years old in good health and CMV-seropositive. The CDR3 protein is CASSLGLTRLSSYEQYF. The CDR3 DNA reads TGCGCCAGCAGCTTGGGGCTGACACGCCTGAGCTCCTACGAGCAGTACTTC.